A selection of T cell receptor beta chains follows, all from one sample in a study of CD8+CD57+ T cells in acquired aplastic anemia. TCRdb passed the reads through MiXCR, listing each CDR3 protein once. The data contain approximately 200,000 distinct CDR3 sequences, around 63% of them singletons. Sequenced material: sorted CD4+, CD8+, or CD8+CD57+ T cells (not recorded which) from PBMCs. These receptors came from a human donor in good health. The CDR3 runs from the conserved cysteine through the conserved F or W. D genes are given only for firm matches. The size entry is marked missing in some rows and otherwise reads once, few, many or a size class.

>15|TRBV15|NA|TRBJ1-2|TRBD1
CATSSGRDRVYGYTF
TGTGCCACCAGCAGCGGACGCGACAGGGTCTATGGCTACACCTTC
>13|TRBV29-1|NA|TRBJ1-5|NA
CSVDMGSNQPQHF
TGTAGCGTTGATATGGGTTCCAATCAGCCCCAGCATTTT
>17|TRBV7-9|many|TRBJ2-5|TRBD2
CASSSTSGGAEAETQYF
TGTGCCAGCAGCTCCACTAGCGGGGGGGCCGAGGCGGAGACCCAGTACTTC
>14|TRBV29-1|NA|TRBJ2-5|NA
CSVEVLPPLETQYF
TGCAGCGTTGAAGTTCTGCCCCCCCTAGAGACCCAGTACTTC
>15|TRBV7-2|NA|TRBJ2-7|NA
CASSPTGLGAGEQYF
TGTGCCAGCAGCCCAACAGGGCTGGGGGCGGGTGAGCAGTACTTC
>13|TRBV7-9|NA|TRBJ1-1|TRBD1
CASPKSGGTEAFF
TGTGCCAGCCCTAAGTCAGGGGGCACTGAAGCTTTCTTT
>14|TRBV5-8|many|TRBJ2-7|NA
CASSVTGSRYEQYF
TGTGCCAGCAGCGTCACAGGGAGTCGGTACGAGCAGTACTTC
>13|TRBV27|many|TRBJ1-1|NA
CASSLSAGSEAFF
TGTGCCAGCAGTTTATCGGCCGGGTCTGAAGCTTTCTTT
>13|TRBV2|many|TRBJ2-5|NA
CASSGTVGETQYF
TGTGCCAGCAGTGGGACAGTAGGCGAGACCCAGTACTTC
>14|TRBV5-1|once|TRBJ2-7|NA
CASSSNRDSYEQYF
TGCGCCAGCAGCTCAAACAGGGATTCCTACGAGCAGTACTTC
>16|TRBV4-2|many|TRBJ1-1|NA
CASSQDSAGRNTEAFF
TGTGCCAGCAGCCAAGACTCGGCAGGGAGGAACACTGAAGCTTTCTTT
>15|TRBV2|NA|TRBJ1-6|NA
CASITWGRTNSPLHF
TGTGCCAGCATCACTTGGGGGCGAACTAATTCACCCCTCCACTTT
>14|TRBV19|NA|TRBJ2-1|TRBD2
CASTLAGDRYEQFF
TGTGCCAGTACACTAGCGGGAGACAGATATGAGCAGTTCTTC
>13|TRBV20-1|once|TRBJ1-3|TRBD1
CSATTGDRNTIYF
TGCAGTGCTACCACAGGGGATCGAAACACCATATATTTT
>15|TRBV6-2/TRBV6-3|many|TRBJ2-1|TRBD1
CASSYSGTGYNEQFF
TGTGCCAGCAGTTACTCAGGGACAGGATACAATGAGCAGTTCTTC
>15|TRBV25-1|NA|TRBJ1-4|NA
CASSESDRWSEKLFF
TGTGCCAGCAGTGAATCAGACAGATGGAGTGAAAAACTGTTTTTT
>14|TRBV7-3|NA|TRBJ2-6|NA
CASSPSPGANVLTF
TGTGCCAGCAGCCCCTCACCTGGGGCCAACGTCCTGACTTTC
>16|TRBV20-1|many|TRBJ2-5|NA
CSARNRPTLDQETQYF
TGCAGTGCTAGAAACCGCCCGACGCTGGACCAAGAGACCCAGTACTTC
>14|TRBV12-3/TRBV12-4|NA|TRBJ2-5|NA
CASSNNGAQETQYF
TGTGCCAGCAGCAACAATGGGGCCCAAGAGACCCAGTACTTC
>18|TRBV7-9|NA|TRBJ2-1|TRBD2
CASTSGLAGGGSYNEQFF
TGTGCCAGCACTTCGGGACTAGCGGGAGGAGGGTCCTACAATGAGCAGTTCTTC
>17|TRBV4-2|NA|TRBJ2-7|TRBD2
CASSQDGGLAGGYEQYF
TGTGCCAGCAGCCAAGATGGGGGACTAGCGGGAGGCTACGAGCAGTACTTC
>15|TRBV7-6|many|TRBJ2-1|TRBD1
CASSFAGTGIDEQFF
TGTGCCAGCAGCTTCGCCGGGACAGGAATTGATGAGCAGTTCTTC
>12|TRBV7-9|NA|TRBJ2-3|NA
CASSFRGDTQYF
TGTGCCAGCAGCTTTCGGGGGGATACGCAGTATTTT
>17|TRBV10-3|once|TRBJ2-1|TRBD2
CAISERTSGRDYNEQFF
TGTGCCATCAGTGAGCGGACTAGCGGGAGGGACTACAATGAGCAGTTCTTC
>12|TRBV24-1|NA|TRBJ2-1|NA
CATSDNYRDQFF
TGTGCCACCAGTGACAATTACAGGGATCAGTTCTTC
>15|TRBV5-4|NA|TRBJ2-2|NA
CASSLEGGYTGELFF
TGTGCCAGCAGCTTGGAGGGGGGGTACACCGGGGAGCTGTTTTTT
>14|TRBV10-3|NA|TRBJ1-1|NA
CAISYREVNTEAFF
TGTGCCATCAGCTACAGGGAGGTGAACACTGAAGCTTTCTTT
>13|TRBV27|NA|TRBJ1-2|NA
CASSPAGAYGYTF
TGTGCCAGCAGTCCGGCGGGCGCCTATGGCTACACCTTC
>14|TRBV24-1|few|TRBJ1-5|NA
CATSDLGVNQPQHF
TGTGCCACCAGTGATTTAGGGGTCAATCAGCCCCAGCATTTT
>15|TRBV7-6|NA|TRBJ2-1|NA
CASSSAALTVNEQFF
TGTGCCAGCAGCTCCGCCGCCCTGACCGTCAATGAGCAGTTCTTC
>14|TRBV7-8|few|TRBJ2-2|NA
CASTLATGGGELFF
TGTGCCAGCACCCTGGCCACCGGGGGCGGGGAGCTGTTTTTT